This TCR beta chain came from a study of T cell repertoires in cytomegalovirus infection (dated by TCRdb to about 2019). Regarding the research as a whole: Recently identified HLA-C-restricted CMV epitopes, whose presentation resists viral immunomodulation, were targeted by peptide stimulations together with well-studied HLA-B-restricted epitopes. The HLA type of each donor mattered for the analysis, because public TCR beta signatures pointed to carriage of CMV infection along with the matching HLA type. General findings and caveats noted by the study authors: In the ex vivo response, HLA-C-restricted CMV-specific TCR beta clonotypes were dominant, and in two of eight donors the single most frequent clonotype came from this HLA-C-restricted group. In both this cohort and an independent roughly 400-donor cohort, the cumulative frequency of public TCR beta family members distinguished carriers of CMV infection plus the relevant HLA type.

Instrument used: Illumina HiSeq 1500. TCRdb reran the public reads through fastp at Q25 and MiXCR, keeping productive beta chains. When rows share a CDR3 protein, they turn into one entry using the most common DNA and genes. The sample table holds 830,000 or so distinct CDR3 sequences, of which less than 35% were seen once. Around 12% of the sample goes to the ten largest clones. Trimming takes 8 bases from V and 3 bases from J, and the germline ends sit 14 bases apart. The CDR3 holds 13 amino acids from the cysteine to the phenylalanine. Only CDR3 DNA is held: 39 bases, read in frame from base 1. The sample's treatment or condition label, decoded: in vitro stimulation with specific CMV peptide epitopes to enrich CMV-specific T cells. In the case of this clonotype: The specificity of this receptor is unknown. One base away there is no much larger clone; base qualities are not given.

The sequence derives from a human donor in good health (CMV status not recorded). Some clones in this sample may be carry-over from other donors' samples. The sample in question was cultured CD8+ T cells from PBMCs, obtained from culture after CMV antigen stimulation. The V gene is TRBV12-3 or TRBV12-4 and the J gene is TRBJ2-7; the D gene is perhaps TRBD1, on 6 matching bases. The sequenced DNA: TGTGCCAGCGGCGGTAGGGACAACTACGAGCAGTACTTC. Translated, it reads CASGGRDNYEQYF.